This T cell receptor beta chain was sequenced for a study of Graves' ophthalmopathy and Graves' hyperthyroidism. V was trimmed by 6 bases and J by 3 bases, leaving 12 bases between them. CDR1 is SGHVS, CDR2 FQNEAQ, per germline. The CDR3 sequence is 13 residues long. RNA served as the template for amplifying TCR beta CDR3 regions. The first round was an RT-PCR with HTBI primers, and the second round was a multiplex PCR. TCRdb called the multiplex PCR reads again in MiXCR, with one record for every CDR3 protein. The sample records a few hundred thousand distinct CDR3 sequences, about 16% being singletons.

The sequenced sample was peripheral blood. V and J are TRBV7-8 and TRBJ2-7, with D possibly TRBD2 on 5 matching bases. The TCR originated in a woman in her late teens or twenties with stable Graves' hyperthyroidism. CDR3 sequence reads: CASSSPGIYEQYF. CDR3 nucleotides: TGTGCCAGCAGTTCCCCCGGGATCTACGAGCAGTACTTC.